The present entry profiles one TCR beta chain with its context. This entry is derived from a study of blood T cell repertoires in COVID-19. Losses at the gene ends were 4 bases for V and 4 bases for J; bases not matched to a gene: 10. The length of the CDR3 is 16 residues. CDR1 and CDR2 (germline): SGHNT, YYREEE (reference sequence). Produced via immunoSEQ multiplex PCR; TCRdb's table is partial and in-frame only. The table lists about 300,000 clones, about 89% of them singletons. Sequenced: peripheral blood. This rearrangement joins TRBV5-4 to TRBJ1-2; 10 nucleotides align to TRBD1. This TCR was recovered from a woman between 25 and 40 years old with COVID-19, enrolled during active disease. CDR3 nucleotides: TGTGCCAGCAGCGCTGAGACAGGGGGCGCTTTCTATGGCTACACCTTC. It is translated as CASSAETGGAFYGYTF.